This is a list of T cell receptor beta chains from one sample in a study of cytomegalovirus exposure and HLA in healthy donors. This table comes from immunoSEQ multiplex PCR, and its TCRdb copy is limited to in-frame clones, with some not included. Among around 100,000 clones listed, about three quarters were seen once. The sequencing input was PBMCs. These receptors originate from a female donor in good health and CMV-seropositive. Both conserved end residues are part of each CDR3. The D gene is left open where the match is weak.

D gene	J gene	V gene	CDR3 protein
TRBD2	TRBJ2-1	TRBV27	CASTKGPSRGGGRTGEQFF
TRBD2	TRBJ2-1	TRBV11-2	CASSHRLAGNSGQFF
NA	TRBJ2-1	TRBV9	CASSVAPAGPSSYNEQFF
NA	TRBJ1-2	TRBV5-4	CASSLRSTSYGYTF
NA	TRBJ2-7	TRBV6-5	CASSYGGAETSYEQYF
NA	TRBJ1-2	TRBV18	CASSPPGHLQGSSGYTF
NA	TRBJ1-1	TRBV6-5	CASSRPSGEAFF
TRBD1	TRBJ2-5	TRBV6-1	CASRKGQGETQYF
NA	TRBJ1-3	TRBV10-3	CAISEFTGRGNTIYF
TRBD1	TRBJ2-7	TRBV5-1	CASSPGQGKAYEQYF
TRBD1	TRBJ1-3	TRBV28	CASSQHQPGQGNTIYF
TRBD1	TRBJ1-1	TRBV7-2	CASSSTGGRTEAFF
TRBD1	TRBJ2-1	TRBV6-1	CASSQGQGAYNEQFF
TRBD1	TRBJ1-1	TRBV10-3	CAISATGVDSTEAFF
TRBD1	TRBJ1-2	TRBV18	CASSPTQGDYGYTF
TRBD1	TRBJ1-2	TRBV19	CASIPPGTDHGYTF
TRBD1	TRBJ1-4	TRBV5-1	CVSRQGQANEKLFF
NA	TRBJ2-1	TRBV28	CASRWDSDYNEQFF
NA	TRBJ1-2	TRBV28	CASSLPRQSNYGYTF
NA	TRBJ2-2	TRBV7-9	CASRSSRQGSTGELFF
TRBD1	TRBJ1-1	TRBV5-1	CASSLVMGQGNTEAFF
TRBD1	TRBJ1-6	TRBV18	CASSPLQGANSPLHF
TRBD1	TRBJ1-1	TRBV7-8	CASSRQGNTEAFF
NA	TRBJ1-2	TRBV6-1	CASSEGTVTPYGYTF